The sequence of this T cell receptor (beta chain) was determined in a study of T-cell reconstitution after alpha-beta-depleted transplantation in children. Regarding the study as a whole: It was newly produced T cells that mostly accounted for T-cell counts and diversity one year after transplant. Surviving recipient T cells and thymic progenitors accounted for the high day-60 TCRbeta diversity observed in some patients. About two months after transplant, alpha-beta T cells reportedly came from several hundred expanded graft clones.

The library targeted TCRbeta and was prepared with unique molecular identifiers. TCRdb ran MiXCR on the PCR reads and lists one entry per CDR3 protein. The sample comprises hundreds of thousands of distinct CDR3 sequences, under 30% of which are singletons, and approximately 14% rests with the top ten. Regarding this clonotype: Its antigen is as yet unknown.

The length of the CDR3 is 16 residues. In germline, CDR1 is SGHVS, CDR2 FQNEAQ. The trim removed 2 bases at V and 4 bases at J, leaving 4 bases unmatched. The TCR sequence derives from a boy under three years old who had a stem cell transplant for acute myeloid leukemia, so the T cells may come from the graft donor. The sequences come from PBMCs, mostly from graft donor cells, collected 360 days after TCRalphabeta/CD19-depleted stem cell transplant. V gene TRBV7-8 combines with J gene TRBJ2-3, with TRBD2 matching over 12 bases. CDR3 nucleotides: TGTGCCAGCAGCTTATCCCGACTAGCGGGGGCAGATACGCAGTATTTT. Protein: CASSLSRLAGADTQYF.